The 25 T cell receptor beta chains in this list originate from one sample, sequenced in a study of blood T cell repertoires in COVID-19. The repertoire was sequenced with immunoSEQ multiplex PCR; TCRdb's copy has only in-frame clones and lacks some. The table lists approximately 230,000 clones, 70% to 90% of them singletons. The sample consisted of PBMCs or T cells enriched from blood (not recorded which). The receptors were sampled from a man between 40 and 49 years old who had recovered from COVID-19.

V gene TRBV5-4 combines with J gene TRBJ2-3; possible D gene TRBD2, 6 bases. This CDR3 region has 16 residues. V lost 1 base and J lost 5, with 17 bases in between. CDR1 and CDR2 from the germline V gene are SGHNT and YYREEE (reference sequence). This CDR3 is CASSLPSGGTEDTQYF. As DNA, the CDR3 is TGTGCCAGCAGCTTGCCGTCCGGCGGGACGGAAGATACGCAGTATTTT.

This chain joins TRBV5-1 and TRBJ2-3; 10 positions match TRBD2. This CDR3 has 16 residues. After removal of 5 bases from V and 0 bases from J, the junction contained 6 bases not matched to a gene. CDR1 is SGHRS, CDR2 YFSETQ, per germline. CDR3: CASRASGGGSTDTQYF. For the CDR3, the DNA is TGCGCCAGCAGGGCTAGCGGGGGAGGTAGCACAGATACGCAGTATTTT.

The chain is built from TRBV18 and TRBJ2-7, with a tentative D call TRBD2 (6 bases). Per germline, CDR1 KGHSH and CDR2 LQKENI. Trimming took 1 base from V and 6 from J, leaving 10 bases between them. The CDR3 has 13 amino acids. DNA of the CDR3: TGTGCCAGCTCACCACAGACTAGTTCCGAGCAGTACTTC. Translation gives CASSPQTSSEQYF. Filled out from reference TRBV18 and TRBJ2-7, the complete variable domain reads NAGVMQNPRHLVRRRGQEARLRCSPMKGHSHVYWYRQLPEEGLKFMVYLQKENIIDESGMPKERFSAEFPKEGPSILRIQQVVRGDSAAYFCASSPQTSSEQYFGPGTRLTVT.

V usage is TRBV25-1 and J usage is TRBJ1-4; D is uncertain. V lost 7 bases and J lost 5, with 17 bases in between. This CDR3 is 15 amino acids long. The V gene's germline CDR1 is MGHDK and CDR2 SYGVNS. CDR3: CASTGFKGGNEKLFF. The CDR3 DNA follows: TGTGCCAGCACGGGTTTCAAGGGAGGGAATGAAAAACTGTTTTTT.

The V gene is TRBV7-8, the J gene TRBJ2-1, with D possibly matching TRBD2 (7 bases). The length of the CDR3 is 15 residues. Trimming pared 7 bases from V and 8 bases from J, leaving 21 bases between. Germline lookup yields CDR1 SGHVS and CDR2 FQNEAQ. CDR3 coding DNA: TGTGCCAGCACAAAGAAGGGGGGGGGCATAGATGAGCAGTTCTTC. It translates to CASTKKGGGIDEQFF.

The rearrangement joins TRBV6-5 to TRBJ2-1; 13 bases align to TRBD2. Germline lookup yields CDR1 MNHEY and CDR2 SVGAGI. The length of the CDR3 is 14 residues. Trimming removed 6 bases from V and 7 bases from J; junction bases left unmatched: 3. CDR3 bases: TGTGCCAGCAGCCCACTAGCGGGGGGGAATGAGCAGTTCTTC. Translation gives CASSPLAGGNEQFF.

The rearrangement links TRBV18 to TRBJ1-1; D remains ambiguous. V was clipped by 1 base and J by 1 base, with 13 bases between them. Germline V gene lookup returns CDR1 KGHSH and CDR2 LQKENI. The CDR3 totals 16 residues. As DNA, the CDR3 is TGTGCCAGCTCACCACAACTTGGCGGCCAGAACACTGAAGCTTTCTTT. Its translation: CASSPQLGGQNTEAFF.

The chain joins TRBV5-1 to TRBJ2-1; 8 bases are a match to TRBD2. Germline values: CDR1 SGHRS, CDR2 YFSETQ. The length of the CDR3 is 17 residues. The V gene end was trimmed by 0 bases and the J gene end by 0 bases; junction bases not matched to a gene: 5. The CDR3, as DNA: TGCGCCAGCAGCTTGGCCCCCACTAGCGGCTCCTACAATGAGCAGTTCTTC. Protein: CASSLAPTSGSYNEQFF.

In DNA form, the CDR3 reads TGTGCCAGCAGAGATACAGGGGGAACTAATGAAAAACTGTTTTTT. Its translation is CASRDTGGTNEKLFF. The rearrangement uses TRBV2 and TRBJ1-4; 8 positions match TRBD1. Germline V gene lookup returns CDR1 SNHLY and CDR2 FYNNEI. J was trimmed by 1 base and V by 6 bases; bases with no gene match: 4. The CDR3 runs to 15 residues. Complete variable domain (other parts from reference TRBV2 and TRBJ1-4): EPEVTQTPSHQVTQMGQEVILRCVPISNHLYFYWYRQILGQKVEFLVSFYNNEISEKSEIFDDQFSVERPDGSNFTLKIRSTKLEDSAMYFCASRDTGGTNEKLFFGSGTQLSVL.

The V and J genes are TRBV11-3 and TRBJ2-1; D is uncertain. V was trimmed by 5 bases and J by 10 bases, leaving 12 bases between them. CDR3 length: 12 amino acids. CDR1 is SGHNT and CDR2 is YENEEA in the germline V gene. CDR3 coding DNA: TGTGCCAGCAGCGCGACCCCGGAGGAGCAGTTCTTC. Translating it yields CASSATPEEQFF.

The V call is TRBV19, the J call TRBJ2-1; 7 bases are shared with TRBD2. V dropped 1 base and J dropped 6; count of bases not matched to a gene: 6. Germline lookup yields CDR1 LNHDA and CDR2 SQIVND (reference sequence). The CDR3 has 15 residues. CDR3 DNA sequence: TGTGCCAGTAGTATAGGGCTAGCGGTCTCCAATGAGCAGTTCTTC. This codes for CASSIGLAVSNEQFF.

The sample holds a few counts of this clone. The chain carries TRBV3-1 (or the pseudogene TRBV3-2) and TRBJ2-7, with 11 bases identical to TRBD2. Germline V CDR1 and CDR2: LGHDT, YNNKEL (reference sequence). The CDR3 loop spans 15 amino acids. J was trimmed by 6 bases and V by 4 bases; bases with no gene match: 8. The CDR3 here is CASSPTSGSFSEQYF. The CDR3 nucleotides are TGTGCCAGCAGCCCTACTAGCGGGAGTTTTTCCGAGCAGTACTTC.

In this sample, this clone turned up a few times. The V call is TRBV7-9, the J call TRBJ1-2; 9 bases are a match to TRBD1. This CDR3 is built from 14 residues. Germline lookup yields CDR1 SEHNR and CDR2 FQNEAQ (reference sequence). V gave up 5 bases and J gave up 6 bases; unmatched junction bases: 7. CDR3 residues: CASSPGQGWDGYTF. CDR3 DNA: TGTGCCAGCAGCCCTGGACAGGGGTGGGATGGCTACACCTTC.

This rearrangement joins TRBV11-2 to TRBJ1-4, with D unclear. V was pared by 4 bases and J by 0 bases, with 9 bases between. Germline V gene data show CDR1 as SGHAT and CDR2 as FQNNGV. CDR3 length equals 15 residues. The CDR3 DNA reads as TGTGCCAGCAGCTATATTTCTGCAACTAATGAAAAACTGTTTTTT. It yields the protein CASSYISATNEKLFF.

The table lists this clone with a few counts. The chain employs TRBV11-2 and TRBJ1-2; maybe TRBD1 (6 bases). V was shortened by 3 bases and J by 3 bases, with 17 bases between the two germline ends. This CDR3 is 16 amino acids long. Germline V gene data show CDR1 as SGHAT and CDR2 as FQNNGV. CDR3 amino acids: CASSFPRDNLYYGYTF. DNA of the CDR3: TGTGCCAGCAGCTTCCCCCGGGACAACCTCTACTATGGCTACACCTTC.

The chain carries TRBV11-2 and TRBJ2-5; 8 nucleotides match TRBD2. Germline V CDR1 and CDR2: SGHAT, FQNNGV. Trimming at V came to 4 bases and at J to 4 bases, leaving 17 bases not matched to a gene. This CDR3 has 18 residues. The CDR3 region is CASSSTVSGTPMGETQYF. The CDR3 nucleotides are TGTGCCAGCAGCTCCACTGTTAGCGGGACTCCGATGGGAGAGACCCAGTACTTC.

The gene calls are TRBV5-1 and TRBJ2-2; the match to TRBD1 covers 8 bases. Trimming at V came to 4 bases and at J to 1 base, leaving 3 bases not matched to a gene. The CDR3 spans 15 residues. Germline CDR1 and CDR2: SGHRS and YFSETQ. The CDR3 DNA reads TGCGCCAGCAGCCGCGGGACAGGGAACACCGGGGAGCTGTTTTTT. It translates to CASSRGTGNTGELFF.

This rearrangement joins TRBV23-1 to TRBJ1-2; D gene uncertain. TRBV23-1 is an open reading frame whose function is uncertain. This CDR3 is 18 amino acids long. Trimming took off 1 base at V and 0 bases at J, with 18 bases between the two ends. The CDR3 is CASSQWIRPEGANYGYTF. CDR3 coding DNA: TGCGCCAGCAGTCAATGGATACGGCCAGAAGGAGCTAACTATGGCTACACCTTC.

CDR3 amino acids: CASSNTGGSTDTQYF. The CDR3 DNA reads TGTGCCAGCAGTAACACAGGGGGGAGCACAGATACGCAGTATTTT. The chain is built from TRBV7-3 and TRBJ2-3, with 8 bases fitting TRBD1. The germline V gene encodes CDR1 SGHTA and CDR2 FQGTGA. The V and J ends lost 6 bases and 0 bases, in that order; junction bases with no gene match: 5. This CDR3 spans 15 amino acids.

The chain links TRBV18 to TRBJ2-5, with D possibly TRBD1 on 8 matching bases. CDR1 and CDR2 (germline): KGHSH, LQKENI. CDR3 size: 14 residues. Trimming removed 4 bases from V and 3 bases from J, with 12 bases in between. This chain's CDR3 is CASSQRGQEETQYF. In nucleotides, the CDR3 is TGTGCCAGCTCACAGCGGGGACAGGAAGAGACCCAGTACTTC.

This rearrangement joins TRBV5-8 to TRBJ1-6; the match to TRBD1 covers 8 bases. CDR1 is SGHTS, CDR2 YDEGEE, per germline. This CDR3 has 14 residues. With 2 bases clipped from V and 10 bases from J, the junction kept 5 bases outside the gene matches. The DNA of the CDR3 is TGTGCCAGCAGCTTTTCAGGGGGCGCGTCACCCCTCCACTTT. It translates to CASSFSGGASPLHF.

The chain uses TRBV5-1 and TRBJ1-1; a weak D match, TRBD1 (5 bases). The CDR3 contains 16 residues. Germline CDR1 reads SGHRS; CDR2 reads YFSETQ. The V end was cut by 3 bases, the J end by 6 bases, with 21 bases between. CDR3 DNA sequence: TGCGCCAGCAGCTCGGCACGCCCGGGGGGAGGCGCTGAAGCTTTCTTT. Encoded protein: CASSSARPGGGAEAFF.

This clone was seen more than once but under ten times. V is TRBV6-6 and J is TRBJ1-1; TRBD1 might be the D (6 bases). Germline V lookup: CDR1 MNHNY, CDR2 SVGAGI (reference sequence). The CDR3 runs to 14 residues. With 4 bases removed from V and 11 bases from J, the gap between germline ends came to 20 bases. CDR3 amino acids: CASSSSGANPSAFF. The DNA for the CDR3 is TGTGCCAGCAGTTCCTCGGGGGCCAACCCGTCGGCTTTCTTT.

This chain connects TRBV9 to TRBJ2-5; 10 nucleotides line up with TRBD2. CDR3 length equals 15 residues. Germline trimming cut 0 bases from V and 5 bases from J; bases unmatched to any gene: 4. Germline V gene data show CDR1 as SGDLS and CDR2 as YYNGEE. The DNA for the CDR3 is TGTGCCAGCAGCGTAGGAGCGGGGGGGTATGAGACCCAGTACTTC. This encodes CASSVGAGGYETQYF.

The CDR3 nucleotides are TGTGCCAGCAGTTACGGCTCAGGGAAACAGCCCCAGCATTTT. This encodes CASSYGSGKQPQHF. The chain couples TRBV6-5 to TRBJ1-5; possible D gene TRBD1, 5 bases. The V gene's germline CDR1 is MNHEY and CDR2 SVGAGI. V was shortened by 2 bases and J by 7 bases, with 12 bases between the two germline ends. The CDR3 spans 14 residues.